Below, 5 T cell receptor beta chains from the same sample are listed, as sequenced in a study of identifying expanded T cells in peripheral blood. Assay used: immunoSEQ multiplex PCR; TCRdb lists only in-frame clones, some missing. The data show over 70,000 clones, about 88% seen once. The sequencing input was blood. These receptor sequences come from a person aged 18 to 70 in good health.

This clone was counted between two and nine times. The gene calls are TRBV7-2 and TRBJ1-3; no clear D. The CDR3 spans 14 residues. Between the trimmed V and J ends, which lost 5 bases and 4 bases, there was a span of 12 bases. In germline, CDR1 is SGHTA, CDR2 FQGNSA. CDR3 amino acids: CASSPTAGGNTIYF. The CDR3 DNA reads TGTGCCAGCAGCCCCACGGCCGGGGGAAACACCATATATTTT.

The CDR3 protein is CATTLRPTRSKNIQYF. CDR3 nucleotides: TGTGCCACCACCTTACGCCCGACTAGGTCCAAAAACATTCAGTACTTC. V is TRBV21-1 and J is TRBJ2-4; the D call in the table, TRBD2, was not verified against the DNA. TRBV21-1 has pseudogene status. The CDR3 covers 16 residues.

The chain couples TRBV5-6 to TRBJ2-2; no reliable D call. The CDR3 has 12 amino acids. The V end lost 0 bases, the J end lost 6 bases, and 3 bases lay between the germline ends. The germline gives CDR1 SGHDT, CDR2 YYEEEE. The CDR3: CASSLGPGELFF. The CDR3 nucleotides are TGTGCCAGCAGCTTGGGTCCCGGGGAGCTGTTTTTT.

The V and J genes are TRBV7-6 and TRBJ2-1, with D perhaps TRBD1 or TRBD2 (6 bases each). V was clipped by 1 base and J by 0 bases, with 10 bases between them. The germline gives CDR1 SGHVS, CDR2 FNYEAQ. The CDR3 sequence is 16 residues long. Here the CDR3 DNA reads TGTGCCAGCAGCTTAGTCCGGGGGCTCTCCTACAATGAGCAGTTCTTC. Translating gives CASSLVRGLSYNEQFF.

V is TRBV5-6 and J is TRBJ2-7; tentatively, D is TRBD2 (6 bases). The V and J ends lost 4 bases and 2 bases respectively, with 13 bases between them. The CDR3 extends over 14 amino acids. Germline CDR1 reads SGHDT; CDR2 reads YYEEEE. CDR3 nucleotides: TGTGCCAGCAGCCTGGGACTCCTGACCTACGAGCAGTACTTC. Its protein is CASSLGLLTYEQYF.